These 26 T cell receptor beta chains came from one sample sequenced in a study of T cells in Graves' hyperthyroidism and ophthalmopathy. RNA transcripts served as the template for amplifying TCR beta CDR3 regions. The HTBI primer set served for first-round RT-PCR of the TCR CDR3. TCRdb used MiXCR to reprocess the multiplex PCR reads, holding one entry per CDR3 protein. This sample has 410,000 or so distinct CDR3 sequences, with approximately 15% found just once. Sequencing was done on a sample of blood. These receptors all come from a man aged 18 to 35 with Graves' ophthalmopathy.

In this sample, this clonotype turned up many times. The V and J genes are TRBV5-8 and TRBJ2-1, with 11 bases that match TRBD1. CDR1 is SGHTS, CDR2 YDEGEE, per germline. Losses at the gene ends were 3 bases for V and 13 bases for J; bases not matched to a gene: 0. The CDR3 totals 11 residues. In DNA, the CDR3 is TGTGCCAGCAGCTGGACAGGGGGCCAGTTCTTC. This gives the protein CASSWTGGQFF.

This clonotype was seen ten or more times. The chain carries TRBV24-1 and TRBJ1-2, with TRBD1 matching 7 bases. With 11 bases clipped from V and 4 bases from J, the junction kept 12 bases outside the gene matches. Germline CDR1 is KGHDR and CDR2 is SFDVKD. The CDR3 consists of 14 residues. The CDR3 bases are TGTGCCATCGAGAACGGACAGGAGGGCTATGGCTACACCTTC. Protein: CAIENGQEGYGYTF.

This clonotype was picked up a small number of times. The chain recombines TRBV24-1 with TRBJ1-5; TRBD1 aligns across 9 bases. The CDR3 is 15 amino acids. CDR1 KGHDR and CDR2 SFDVKD come from the germline V gene. Germline trimming cut 9 bases from V and 4 bases from J; bases unmatched to any gene: 9. CDR3 coding DNA: TGTGCCACCGCGAGGGCAGGACAGGGGAATCAGCCCCAGCATTTT. Protein: CATARAGQGNQPQHF.

The rearrangement uses TRBV30 and TRBJ2-7; the D gene is possibly TRBD1 (6 bases). The V end was cut by 3 bases, the J end by 5 bases, with 23 bases between. CDR1 is GTSNPN and CDR2 is SVGIG in the germline V gene (reference sequence). The CDR3 is 16 amino acids. The CDR3 region is CAWRDPEQGFFHEQYF. CDR3 DNA sequence: TGTGCCTGGAGGGACCCTGAACAGGGTTTCTTCCACGAGCAGTACTTC.

This clonotype was seen many times. The rearrangement joins TRBV18 to TRBJ2-7, with TRBD1 matching 9 bases. Germline CDR1 is KGHSH and CDR2 is LQKENI. The ends lost 3 bases at V and 4 bases at J; junction bases unmatched: 10. The CDR3 spans 16 residues. The CDR3 DNA reads as TGTGCCAGCTCACCCAACACACAGGGGGCGGCATACGAGCAGTACTTC. Its translation is CASSPNTQGAAYEQYF.

This clonotype was counted at least ten times. The rearrangement links TRBV27 to TRBJ1-1; D unresolved. The CDR3 totals 13 residues. Trimming removed 6 bases from V and 2 bases from J, with 10 bases in between. Germline-derived CDR1 and CDR2 are MNHEY and SMNVEV (reference sequence). Here the CDR3 DNA reads TGTGCCAGCAGAACCGCTACAAACACTGAAGCTTTCTTT. Protein: CASRTATNTEAFF.

This clonotype was observed a handful of times. The chain employs TRBV10-2 and TRBJ1-2; tentatively, D is TRBD1 (5 bases). V lost 5 bases and J lost 8, with 12 bases in between. CDR1 WSHSY and CDR2 SAAADI come from the germline V gene. The CDR3 has 12 amino acids. CDR3 nucleotides: TGCGCCAGCAGTAGGCCAGGGCGAGGCTACACCTTC. Its protein product is CASSRPGRGYTF.

A few counts support this clonotype. The V gene is TRBV5-1, the J gene TRBJ1-2; weak D call: TRBD1 (6 bases). From germline, CDR1 is SGHRS and CDR2 YFSETQ. The CDR3 length is 16 residues. The V end lost 0 bases, the J end lost 4 bases, and 16 bases lay between the germline ends. The CDR3 nucleotides read TGCGCCAGCAGCTTGGCCGCGTCAGGGGAGTCCTATGGCTACACCTTC. Its translation is CASSLAASGESYGYTF.

This clonotype was recorded a few times. The rearrangement joins TRBV18 to TRBJ2-1, with TRBD2 matching over 9 bases. This CDR3 region has 16 residues. Germline CDR1 and CDR2: KGHSH and LQKENI. V shed 0 bases, J shed 7 bases, and the junction held 7 bases outside the gene matches. The CDR3 spells CASSPPAGGPGNEQFF. As DNA, the CDR3 is TGTGCCAGCTCACCACCGGCGGGAGGGCCGGGGAATGAGCAGTTCTTC.

This clonotype was picked up many times. V is TRBV5-1 and J is TRBJ2-2, with D perhaps matching TRBD1 (5 bases). The CDR3 length is 15 residues. Trimming removed 4 bases at V and 8 bases at J, with 18 bases between. Germline V CDR1 and CDR2: SGHRS, YFSETQ. CDR3 in amino acids: CASSDAAGSRGELFF. The CDR3 DNA is TGCGCCAGCAGCGATGCAGCAGGGTCCAGGGGGGAGCTGTTTTTT.

This clonotype came up a few times. The chain carries TRBV20-1 and TRBJ2-5; TRBD2 matches 12 bases. Germline assignment: CDR1 DFQATT and CDR2 SNEGSKA (reference sequence). Germline trimming cut 1 base from V and 4 bases from J; bases unmatched to any gene: 4. The CDR3 consists of 15 residues. CDR3 sequence (DNA): TGCAGTGCTAGAGGGACTAGCGGGGACTCAGAGACCCAGTACTTC. It codes for CSARGTSGDSETQYF.

This clonotype showed up just once. CDR3: CASSMTGGVAYEQYF. The CDR3 coding sequence is TGTGCCAGTAGTATGACAGGGGGCGTAGCGTACGAGCAGTACTTC. The chain recombines TRBV19 with TRBJ2-7; 10 positions match TRBD1. This CDR3 has 15 residues. CDR1 and CDR2 (germline): LNHDA, SQIVND (reference sequence). Trimming removed 3 bases from V and 4 bases from J; junction bases left unmatched: 6. The whole variable domain, remainder taken from reference TRBV19 and TRBJ2-7, is DGGITQSPKYLFRKEGQNVTLSCEQNLNHDAMYWYRQDPGQGLRLIYYSQIVNDFQKGDIAEGYSVSREKKESFPLTVTSAQKNPTAFYLCASSMTGGVAYEQYFGPGTRLTVT.

This clonotype came up many times. The chain employs TRBV5-1 and TRBJ2-5, with D possibly TRBD2 on 7 matching bases. The CDR3 has 16 amino acids. Trimming removed 4 bases at V and 3 bases at J, with 19 bases between. Germline-derived CDR1 and CDR2 are SGHRS and YFSETQ. Here the CDR3 reads CASSLQPGGHKETQYF. The CDR3 DNA reads as TGCGCCAGCAGCCTCCAGCCCGGGGGGCATAAAGAGACCCAGTACTTC.

There are many counts of this clonotype. This chain uses TRBV24-1 with TRBJ2-3; D might be TRBD1 or TRBD2, each matching 5 bases. Germline values: CDR1 KGHDR, CDR2 SFDVKD. Deletions cut 6 bases from V and 5 bases from J, with 8 bases between. The CDR3 runs to 12 residues. CDR3 coding DNA: TGTGCCACCAGTCCGAGGGGAGATACGCAGTATTTT. Translated, it gives CATSPRGDTQYF.

In this sample, this clonotype turned up many times. The V call is TRBV12-3 or TRBV12-4, the J call TRBJ2-1; possible D gene TRBD1, 6 bases. Trimming left V 5 bases short and J 4 bases short, with 12 bases between. The length of the CDR3 is 14 residues. The DNA of the CDR3 is TGTGCCAGCAGTCACCGGGACAAGTACAATGAGCAGTTCTTC. This sequence encodes CASSHRDKYNEQFF.

There are many counts of this clonotype. The chain couples TRBV27 to TRBJ1-5, with D possibly TRBD1 on 5 matching bases. Germline lookup yields CDR1 MNHEY and CDR2 SMNVEV (reference sequence). The V end was cut by 0 bases, the J end by 0 bases, with 9 bases between. CDR3 length: 16 amino acids. Here the CDR3 reads CASSLSGTYSNQPQHF. In nucleotides, the CDR3 is TGTGCCAGCAGTTTATCGGGGACCTATAGCAATCAGCCCCAGCATTTT.

This clonotype was counted ten times or more. This chain connects TRBV12-3 or TRBV12-4 to TRBJ2-7, with 8 bases fitting TRBD2. The V segment lost 8 bases and the J segment 2 bases; nucleotides outside the gene matches: 8. CDR3 length: 14 amino acids. The CDR3 DNA reads TGTGCCAGCGGGACCGGGGGGGGAACCTACGAGCAGTACTTC. Translating it yields CASGTGGGTYEQYF.

The chain is built from TRBV12-3 or TRBV12-4 and TRBJ2-2; D not resolved. Trimming removed 6 bases at V and 4 bases at J, with 6 bases between. The CDR3 has 12 residues. CDR3 nucleotide sequence: TGTGCCAGCAGGTATTTCACCGGGGAGCTGTTTTTT. This encodes CASRYFTGELFF.

There are many counts of this clonotype. The chain recombines TRBV3-1 with TRBJ2-5; D perhaps matches TRBD1 (6 bases). The germline V and J ends were trimmed by 0 bases and 3 bases, with 8 bases remaining between them. This CDR3 has 14 amino acids. Germline CDR1 is LGHDT and CDR2 is YNNKEL (reference sequence). CDR3: CASSQDHREETQYF. CDR3 bases: TGTGCCAGCAGCCAAGATCACAGGGAAGAGACCCAGTACTTC.

Many counts were recorded for this clonotype. The J gene is TRBJ1-5, the V gene TRBV6-1, with a weak D call TRBD1 (5 bases). The germline V and J ends were trimmed by 1 base and 6 bases, with 10 bases remaining between them. Germline CDR1 is MNHNS and CDR2 is SASEGT. The CDR3 is made up of 14 amino acids. The CDR3 coding sequence is TGTGCCAGCAGTGAAGGGGGGGGGGGTCAGCCCCAGCATTTT. Its translation: CASSEGGGGQPQHF.

This chain links TRBV7-6 with TRBJ2-3; unclear D gene. V was trimmed by 4 bases and J by 4 bases, leaving 15 bases between them. The CDR3 covers 15 residues. Per the germline V gene, CDR1 is SGHVS and CDR2 is FNYEAQ. The CDR3 here is CASSSTKLIADTQYF. The CDR3 DNA follows: TGTGCCAGCAGCTCCACCAAACTAATTGCAGATACGCAGTATTTT.

This rearrangement joins TRBV12-3 or TRBV12-4 to TRBJ2-3; 9 bases line up with TRBD2. The CDR3 is 20 amino acids. V was pared by 6 bases and J by 0 bases, with 19 bases of the junction left unmatched. CDR3 region: CASSLGASGTFFRSTDTQYF. In DNA form, the CDR3 reads TGTGCCAGCAGCCTGGGCGCTAGCGGGACATTCTTTCGGAGCACAGATACGCAGTATTTT.

In this sample, this clonotype turned up a few times. The gene calls are TRBV29-1 and TRBJ2-7; D not certain. The V gene's germline CDR1 is SQVTM and CDR2 ANQGSEA. V lost 4 bases, J lost 3 bases, and 7 bases lay in between. This CDR3 is built from 11 residues. For the CDR3, the DNA is TGCAGCGTTGTCGTTAACTACGAGCAGTACTTC. Protein: CSVVVNYEQYF.

This clonotype was recorded many times. The chain uses TRBV10-2 and TRBJ2-7; TRBD2 matches 10 bases. V dropped 5 bases and J dropped 5; count of bases not matched to a gene: 6. In germline, CDR1 is WSHSY, CDR2 SAAADI. The CDR3 spans 14 residues. The CDR3 DNA reads TGCGCCAGCAGTTTGGCCGGGACTAGCGACGAGCAGTACTTC. It yields the protein CASSLAGTSDEQYF.

This chain links TRBV7-9 with TRBJ2-2, with 9 bases fitting TRBD1. The trim removed 3 bases at V and 2 bases at J, leaving 4 bases unmatched. CDR3 length: 16 residues. Germline CDR1 is SEHNR and CDR2 is FQNEAQ (reference sequence). The CDR3 DNA reads as TGTGCCAGCAGCTTCCCACAGGGGGCCAACACCGGGGAGCTGTTTTTT. This gives the protein CASSFPQGANTGELFF.

This clonotype has only a few counts. The chain carries TRBV11-1 and TRBJ2-3; 15 bases are a match to TRBD2. The J segment lost 5 bases and the V segment lost 3 bases, leaving 15 bases of the junction unmatched. This CDR3 contains 20 residues. Germline assignment: CDR1 SGHAT and CDR2 FQDESV (reference sequence). This CDR3 is CASSFEGGLAGGGLGDTQYF. Here the CDR3 DNA reads TGTGCCAGCAGCTTCGAAGGGGGACTAGCGGGAGGAGGATTGGGAGATACGCAGTATTTT.